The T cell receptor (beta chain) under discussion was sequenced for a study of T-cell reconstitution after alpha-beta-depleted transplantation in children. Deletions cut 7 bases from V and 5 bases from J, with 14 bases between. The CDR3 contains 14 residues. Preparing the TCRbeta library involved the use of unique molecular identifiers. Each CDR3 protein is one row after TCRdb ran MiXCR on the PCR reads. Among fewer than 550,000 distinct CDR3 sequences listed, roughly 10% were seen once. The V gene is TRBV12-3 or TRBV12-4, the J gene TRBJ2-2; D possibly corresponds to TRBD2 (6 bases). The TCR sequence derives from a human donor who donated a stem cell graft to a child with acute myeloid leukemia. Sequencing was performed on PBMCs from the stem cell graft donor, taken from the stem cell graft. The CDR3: CASIEPGETGELFF. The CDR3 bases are TGTGCCAGCATAGAACCGGGGGAGACCGGGGAGCTGTTTTTT.